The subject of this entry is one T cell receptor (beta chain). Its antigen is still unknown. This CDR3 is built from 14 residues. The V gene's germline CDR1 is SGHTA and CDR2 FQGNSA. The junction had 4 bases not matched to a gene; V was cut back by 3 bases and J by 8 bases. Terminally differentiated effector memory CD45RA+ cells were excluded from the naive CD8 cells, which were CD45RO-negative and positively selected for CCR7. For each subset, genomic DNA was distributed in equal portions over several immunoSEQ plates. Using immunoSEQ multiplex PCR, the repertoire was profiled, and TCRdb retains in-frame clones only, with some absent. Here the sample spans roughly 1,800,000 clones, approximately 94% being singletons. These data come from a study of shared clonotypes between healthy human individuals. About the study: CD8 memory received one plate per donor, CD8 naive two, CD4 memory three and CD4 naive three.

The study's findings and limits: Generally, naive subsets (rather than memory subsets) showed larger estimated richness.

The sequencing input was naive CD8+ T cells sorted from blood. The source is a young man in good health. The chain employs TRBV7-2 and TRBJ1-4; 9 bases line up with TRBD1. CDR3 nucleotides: TGTGCCAGCAGCTTGGGACAGGGTGTGGAAAAACTGTTTTTT. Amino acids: CASSLGQGVEKLFF.